This T cell receptor (beta chain) stems from a study of shared clonotypes between healthy human individuals. The repertoire was sequenced with immunoSEQ multiplex PCR; TCRdb's copy has only in-frame clones and lacks some. This sample yields some 2.1 million clones, of which roughly 94% are seen a single time; roughly 0.13% belongs to the top ten. CDR1 and CDR2 from the germline V gene are SGHDT and YYEEEE. The germline V and J ends were trimmed by 4 bases and 2 bases, with 16 bases remaining between them. The CDR3 totals 15 residues. V and J are TRBV5-6 and TRBJ2-7; possibly TRBD1 or TRBD2 for D (5 bases each). The clonotype comes from a man aged 18 to 35 in good health. Sequencing input: naive CD4+ T cells sorted from blood. This sample's subset: CD45RA+ positively selected. CDR3 sequence (DNA): TGTGCCAGCAGCCGGCACGGGACGCCTCCCTACGAGCAGTACTTC. Translated, it gives CASSRHGTPPYEQYF.